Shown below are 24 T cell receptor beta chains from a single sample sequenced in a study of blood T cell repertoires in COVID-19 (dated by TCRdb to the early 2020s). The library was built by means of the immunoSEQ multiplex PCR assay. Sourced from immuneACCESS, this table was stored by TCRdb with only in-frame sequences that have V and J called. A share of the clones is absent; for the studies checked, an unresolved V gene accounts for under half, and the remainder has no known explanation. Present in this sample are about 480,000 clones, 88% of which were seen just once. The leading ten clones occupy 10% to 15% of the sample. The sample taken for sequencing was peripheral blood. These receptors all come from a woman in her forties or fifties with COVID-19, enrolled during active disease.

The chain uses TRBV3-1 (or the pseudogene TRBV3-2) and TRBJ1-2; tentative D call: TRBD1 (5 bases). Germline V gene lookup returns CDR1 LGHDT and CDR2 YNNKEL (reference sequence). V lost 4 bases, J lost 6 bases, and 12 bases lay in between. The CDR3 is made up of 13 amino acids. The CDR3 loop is CASSPSEGDGYTF. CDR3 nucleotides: TGTGCCAGCAGCCCATCCGAAGGGGATGGCTACACCTTC.

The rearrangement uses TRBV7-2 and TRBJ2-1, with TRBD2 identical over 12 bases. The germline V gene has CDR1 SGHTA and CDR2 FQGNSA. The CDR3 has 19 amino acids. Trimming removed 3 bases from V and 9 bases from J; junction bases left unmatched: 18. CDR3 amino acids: CASSFTPVRLAGGPPEQFF. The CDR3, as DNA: TGTGCCAGCAGCTTTACCCCCGTTCGCCTAGCGGGGGGGCCTCCTGAGCAGTTCTTC.

The CDR3 loop is CASSKTSGGPSYEQYF. The DNA of the CDR3 is TGCGCCAGCAGCAAAACTAGCGGGGGGCCCTCCTACGAGCAGTACTTC. This rearrangement joins TRBV5-1 to TRBJ2-7, with 12 nucleotides matching TRBD2. This CDR3 is built from 16 residues. J was trimmed by 0 bases and V by 4 bases; bases with no gene match: 5. Germline V gives CDR1 SGHRS, CDR2 YFSETQ.

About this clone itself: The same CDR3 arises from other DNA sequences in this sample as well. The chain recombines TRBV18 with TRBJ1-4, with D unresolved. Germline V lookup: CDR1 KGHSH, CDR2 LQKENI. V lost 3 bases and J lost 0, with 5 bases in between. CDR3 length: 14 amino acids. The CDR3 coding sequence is TGTGCCAGCTCACCGGCTGCAACTAATGAAAAACTGTTTTTT. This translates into CASSPAATNEKLFF. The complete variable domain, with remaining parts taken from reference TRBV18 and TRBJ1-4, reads NAGVMQNPRHLVRRRGQEARLRCSPMKGHSHVYWYRQLPEEGLKFMVYLQKENIIDESGMPKERFSAEFPKEGPSILRIQQVVRGDSAAYFCASSPAATNEKLFFGSGTQLSVL.

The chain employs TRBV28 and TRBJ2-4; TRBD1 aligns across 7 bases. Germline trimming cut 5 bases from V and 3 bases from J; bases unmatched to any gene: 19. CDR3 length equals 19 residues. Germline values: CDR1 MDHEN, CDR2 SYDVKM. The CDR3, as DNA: TGTGCCAGCAGTCCGTTCGGGACAGCACACAACCCTAACAAAAACATTCAGTACTTC. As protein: CASSPFGTAHNPNKNIQYF.

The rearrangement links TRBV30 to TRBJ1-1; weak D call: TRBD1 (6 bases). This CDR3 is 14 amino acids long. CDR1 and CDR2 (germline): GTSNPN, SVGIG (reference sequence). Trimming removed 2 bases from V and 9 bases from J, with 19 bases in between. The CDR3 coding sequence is TGTGCCTGGAGTACCTTACAGGGATTGGGACAAGCTTTCTTT. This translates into CAWSTLQGLGQAFF. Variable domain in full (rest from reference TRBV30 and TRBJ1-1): SQTIHQWPATLVQPVGSPLSLECTVEGTSNPNLYWYRQAAGRGLQLLFYSVGIGQISSEVPQNLSASRPQDRQFILSSKKLLLSDSGFYLCAWSTLQGLGQAFFGQGTRLTVV.

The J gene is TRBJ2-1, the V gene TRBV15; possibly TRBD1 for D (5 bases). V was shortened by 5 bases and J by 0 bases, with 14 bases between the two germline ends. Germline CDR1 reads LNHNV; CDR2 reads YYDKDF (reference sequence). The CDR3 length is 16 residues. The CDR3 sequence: CATSPTAPSSYNEQFF. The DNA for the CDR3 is TGTGCCACCAGCCCGACAGCCCCGAGCTCCTACAATGAGCAGTTCTTC. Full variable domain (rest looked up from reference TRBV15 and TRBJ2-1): DAMVIQNPRYQVTQFGKPVTLSCSQTLNHNVMYWYQQKSSQAPKLLFHYYDKDFNNEADTPDNFQSRRPNTSFCFLDIRSPGLGDTAMYLCATSPTAPSSYNEQFFGPGTRLTVL.

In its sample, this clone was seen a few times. As DNA, the CDR3 is TGTGCCAGCAGCCAGGCGGGCGGGGGGGAAAAACTGTTTTTT. It codes for CASSQAGGGEKLFF. The rearrangement joins TRBV4-2 to TRBJ1-4, with D possibly being TRBD1 (5 bases). Trimming stripped 3 bases from V and 8 bases from J, with 13 bases between. The germline V gene has CDR1 LGHNA and CDR2 YNFKEQ. There are 14 residues in the CDR3.

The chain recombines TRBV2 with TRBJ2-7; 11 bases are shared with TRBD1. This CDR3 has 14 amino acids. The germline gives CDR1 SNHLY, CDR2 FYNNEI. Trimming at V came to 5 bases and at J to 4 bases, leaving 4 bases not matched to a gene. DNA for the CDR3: TGTGCCAGCAGTTGGACAGGGGGCACTTACGAGCAGTACTTC. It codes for CASSWTGGTYEQYF.

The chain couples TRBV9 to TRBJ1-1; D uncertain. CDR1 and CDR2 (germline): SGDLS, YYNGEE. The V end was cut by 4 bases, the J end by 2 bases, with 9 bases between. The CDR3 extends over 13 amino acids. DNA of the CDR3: TGTGCCAGCAGCACTACACAAAACACTGAAGCTTTCTTT. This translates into CASSTTQNTEAFF.

The CDR3: CASSLTEGSGNTIYF. DNA of the CDR3: TGTGCCAGCAGCTTGACAGAAGGCTCTGGAAACACCATATATTTT. V is TRBV7-9 and J is TRBJ1-3, with D possibly TRBD1 on 5 matching bases. This CDR3 spans 15 amino acids. CDR1 is SEHNR and CDR2 is FQNEAQ in the germline V gene (reference sequence). V was clipped by 3 bases and J by 0 bases, with 9 bases between them.

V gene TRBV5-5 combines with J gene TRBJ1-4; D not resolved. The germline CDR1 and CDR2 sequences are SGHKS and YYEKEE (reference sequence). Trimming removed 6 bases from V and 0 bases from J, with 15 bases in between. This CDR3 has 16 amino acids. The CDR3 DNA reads TGTGCCAGCACCATTTATCGGAGCGCAACTAATGAAAAACTGTTTTTT. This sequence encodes CASTIYRSATNEKLFF.

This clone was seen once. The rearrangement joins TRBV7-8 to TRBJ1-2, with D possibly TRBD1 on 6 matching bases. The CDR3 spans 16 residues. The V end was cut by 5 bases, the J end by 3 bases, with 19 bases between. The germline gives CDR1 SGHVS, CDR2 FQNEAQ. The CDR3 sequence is CASSDQPRGRYYGYTF. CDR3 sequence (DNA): TGTGCCAGCAGCGATCAACCCAGGGGAAGATACTATGGCTACACCTTC.

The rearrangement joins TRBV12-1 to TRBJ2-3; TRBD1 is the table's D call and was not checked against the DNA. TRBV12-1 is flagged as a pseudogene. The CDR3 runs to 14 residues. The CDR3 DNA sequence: TGTGCCAGCAGATTTAGGGACAACACAGATACGCAGTATTTT. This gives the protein CASRFRDNTDTQYF.

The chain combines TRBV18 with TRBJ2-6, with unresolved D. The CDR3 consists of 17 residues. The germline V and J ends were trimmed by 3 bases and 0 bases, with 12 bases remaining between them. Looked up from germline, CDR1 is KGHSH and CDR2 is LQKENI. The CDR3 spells CASSPQGTASGANVLTF. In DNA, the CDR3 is TGTGCCAGCTCACCTCAAGGCACAGCCTCTGGGGCCAACGTCCTGACTTTC.

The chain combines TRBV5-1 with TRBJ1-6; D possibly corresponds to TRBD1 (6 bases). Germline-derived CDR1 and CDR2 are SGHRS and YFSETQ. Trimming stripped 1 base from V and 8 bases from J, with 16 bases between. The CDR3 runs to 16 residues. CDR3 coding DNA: TGCGCCAGCAGCTTGCTAGGGGGTCAAGTAGATTCACCCCTCCACTTT. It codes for CASSLLGGQVDSPLHF.

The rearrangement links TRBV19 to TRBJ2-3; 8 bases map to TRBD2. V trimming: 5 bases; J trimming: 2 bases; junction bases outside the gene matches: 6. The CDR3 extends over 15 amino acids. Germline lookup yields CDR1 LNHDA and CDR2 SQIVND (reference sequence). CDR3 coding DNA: TGTGCCAGTAGTCGAGCGGGGGCCAACACAGATACGCAGTATTTT. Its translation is CASSRAGANTDTQYF.

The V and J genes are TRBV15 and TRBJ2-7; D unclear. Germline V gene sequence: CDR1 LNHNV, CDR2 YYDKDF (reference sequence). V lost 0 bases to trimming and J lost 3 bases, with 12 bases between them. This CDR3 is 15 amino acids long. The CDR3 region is CATSRERYSSYEQYF. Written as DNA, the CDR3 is TGTGCCACCAGCAGAGAAAGGTATAGCAGCTACGAGCAGTACTTC.

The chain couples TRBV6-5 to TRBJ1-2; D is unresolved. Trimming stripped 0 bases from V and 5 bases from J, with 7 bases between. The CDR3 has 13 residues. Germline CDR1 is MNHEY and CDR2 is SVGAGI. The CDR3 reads CASSYSTSYGYTF. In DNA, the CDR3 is TGTGCCAGCAGTTACTCGACTTCTTATGGCTACACCTTC.

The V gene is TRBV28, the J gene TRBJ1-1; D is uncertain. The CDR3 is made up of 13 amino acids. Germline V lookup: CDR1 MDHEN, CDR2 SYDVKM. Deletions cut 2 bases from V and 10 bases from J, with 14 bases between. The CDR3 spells CASSLNVRNLAFF. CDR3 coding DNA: TGTGCCAGCAGTTTAAATGTGCGTAATTTAGCTTTCTTT.

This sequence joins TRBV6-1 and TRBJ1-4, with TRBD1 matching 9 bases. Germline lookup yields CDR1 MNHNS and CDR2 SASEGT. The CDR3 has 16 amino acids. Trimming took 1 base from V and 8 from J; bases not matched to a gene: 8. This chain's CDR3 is CASSEEPMTGGEKLFF. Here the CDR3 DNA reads TGTGCCAGCAGTGAAGAACCTATGACAGGGGGAGAAAAACTGTTTTTT.

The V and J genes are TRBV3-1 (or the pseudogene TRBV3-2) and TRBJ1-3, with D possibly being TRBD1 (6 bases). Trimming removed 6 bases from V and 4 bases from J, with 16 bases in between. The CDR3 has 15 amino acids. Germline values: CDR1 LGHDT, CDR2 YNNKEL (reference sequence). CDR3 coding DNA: TGTGCCAGCAGGGGGAAACAGGGTGGGGGAAACACCATATATTTT. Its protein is CASRGKQGGGNTIYF.

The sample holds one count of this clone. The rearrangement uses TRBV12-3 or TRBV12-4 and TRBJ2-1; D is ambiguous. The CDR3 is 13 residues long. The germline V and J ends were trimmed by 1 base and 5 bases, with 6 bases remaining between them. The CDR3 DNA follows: TGTGCCAGCAGTTTAGGACTGCACAATGAGCAGTTCTTC. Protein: CASSLGLHNEQFF.

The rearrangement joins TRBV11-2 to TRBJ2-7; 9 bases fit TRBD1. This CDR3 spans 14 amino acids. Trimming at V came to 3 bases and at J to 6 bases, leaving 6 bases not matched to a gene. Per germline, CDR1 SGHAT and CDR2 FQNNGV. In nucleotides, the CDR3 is TGTGCCAGCAGCTTTACAGGGGGCGTACCCGAGCAGTACTTC. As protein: CASSFTGGVPEQYF.